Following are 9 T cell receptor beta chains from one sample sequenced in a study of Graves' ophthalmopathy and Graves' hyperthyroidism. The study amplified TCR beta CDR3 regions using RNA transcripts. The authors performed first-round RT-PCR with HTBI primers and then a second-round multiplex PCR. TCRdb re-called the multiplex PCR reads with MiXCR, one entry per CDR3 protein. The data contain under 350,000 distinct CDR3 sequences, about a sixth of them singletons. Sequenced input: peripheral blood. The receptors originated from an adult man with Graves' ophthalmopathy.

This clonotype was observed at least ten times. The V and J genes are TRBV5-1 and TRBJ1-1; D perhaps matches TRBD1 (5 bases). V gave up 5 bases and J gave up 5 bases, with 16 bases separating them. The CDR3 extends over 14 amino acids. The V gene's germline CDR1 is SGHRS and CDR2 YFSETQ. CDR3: CASRKQEERTEAFF. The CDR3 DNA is TGCGCCAGCAGAAAACAGGAGGAGAGGACTGAAGCTTTCTTT.

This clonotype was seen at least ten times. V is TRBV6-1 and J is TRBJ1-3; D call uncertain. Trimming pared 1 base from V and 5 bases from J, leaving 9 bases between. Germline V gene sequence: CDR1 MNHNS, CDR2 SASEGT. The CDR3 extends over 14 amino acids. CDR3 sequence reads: CASSEVIGRNTIYF. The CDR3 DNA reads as TGTGCCAGCAGTGAAGTTATCGGGAGAAACACCATATATTTT.

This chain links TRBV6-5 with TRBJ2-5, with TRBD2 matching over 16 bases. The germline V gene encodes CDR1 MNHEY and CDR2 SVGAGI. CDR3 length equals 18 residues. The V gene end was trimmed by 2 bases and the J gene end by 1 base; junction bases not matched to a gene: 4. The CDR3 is CASSYLGTSGGAQETQYF. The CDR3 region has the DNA TGTGCCAGCAGTTACCTAGGGACTAGCGGGGGGGCCCAAGAGACCCAGTACTTC.

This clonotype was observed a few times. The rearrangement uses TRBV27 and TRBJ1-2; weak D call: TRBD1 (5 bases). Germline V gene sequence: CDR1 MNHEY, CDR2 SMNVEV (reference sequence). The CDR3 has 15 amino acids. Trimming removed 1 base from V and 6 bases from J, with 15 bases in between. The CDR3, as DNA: TGTGCCAGCAGTTTATTGCGGGGAGGGGCGGATGGCTACACCTTC. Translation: CASSLLRGGADGYTF.

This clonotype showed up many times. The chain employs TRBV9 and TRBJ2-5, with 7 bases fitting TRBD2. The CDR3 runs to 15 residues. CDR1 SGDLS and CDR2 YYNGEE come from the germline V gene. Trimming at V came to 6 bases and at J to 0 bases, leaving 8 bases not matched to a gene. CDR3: CASNTGGGYQETQYF. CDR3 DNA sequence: TGTGCCAGCAACACTGGGGGGGGATACCAAGAGACCCAGTACTTC.

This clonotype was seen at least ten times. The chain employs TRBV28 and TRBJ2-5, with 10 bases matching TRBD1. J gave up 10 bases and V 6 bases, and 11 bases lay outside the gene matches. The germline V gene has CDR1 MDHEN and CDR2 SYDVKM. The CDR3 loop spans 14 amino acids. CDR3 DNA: TGTGCCAGCAGCTGGACAGGGGGAGTCTTTGGCCAGTACTTC. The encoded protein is CASSWTGGVFGQYF.

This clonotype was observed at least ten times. The CDR3 coding sequence is TGTGCCAGCACCCAGTGGACGCGTTCCTACGAGCAGTACTTC. It is translated as CASTQWTRSYEQYF. This chain links TRBV6-2 or TRBV6-3 with TRBJ2-7; D gene unclear. CDR3 size: 14 residues. Germline loops: CDR1 MNHEY, CDR2 SVGEGT. Trimming shortened V by 7 bases and J by 1 base, and 14 bases separated the two germline ends.

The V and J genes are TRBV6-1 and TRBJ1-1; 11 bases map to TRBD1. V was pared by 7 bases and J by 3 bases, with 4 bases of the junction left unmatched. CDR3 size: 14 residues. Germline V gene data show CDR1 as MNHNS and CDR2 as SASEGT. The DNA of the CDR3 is TGTGCCAGCACGGACAGGGGGCCCGACACTGAAGCTTTCTTT. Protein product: CASTDRGPDTEAFF.

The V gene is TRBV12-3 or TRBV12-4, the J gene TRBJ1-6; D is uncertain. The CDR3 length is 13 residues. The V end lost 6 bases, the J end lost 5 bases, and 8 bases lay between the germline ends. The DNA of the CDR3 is TGTGCCAGCAGCCATACCCATAATTCACCCCTCCACTTT. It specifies CASSHTHNSPLHF.